The source of this TCR beta chain is a study of vaccination and CD4 T cells after COVID-19. Looking at the study overall: Convalescent patients gave post-COVID blood a median approximately 100 days post-diagnosis, range 35 to 161.

Study-wide results and caveats: SARS-CoV-2-reactive clonotypes rose nonsignificantly, with the median going from about 20 to 38. Spike mono-reactivity held for 304 of 307 vaccine-specific clones in convalescent patients.

Cultured CD4+ T cell DNA underwent sequencing with the Oncomine TCR Beta short-read assay. TCRdb processed the PCR reads anew with MiXCR; each CDR3 protein has one entry. The profile shows more than 9,000 distinct CDR3 sequences, 76% of them singletons. Germline V gene sequence: CDR1 LNHDA, CDR2 SQIVND (reference sequence). The V segment lost 5 bases and the J segment 6 bases; nucleotides outside the gene matches: 2. The CDR3 is made up of 13 amino acids. Treatment: roughly ten-day PBMC culture with coronavirus spike peptide pools or control peptides (ViraFEST assay). For ViraFEST, peptide pools expanded antigen-specific T cells, after which the TCRs were sequenced. About this clonotype: Antigen: not known.

The chain has TRBV19 and TRBJ2-4, with TRBD1 matching 9 bases. The sample was CD4+ T cells from blood, cultured in vitro. The clonotype comes from a human donor who had recovered from COVID-19. DNA of the CDR3: TGTGCCAGTAGTCAGGACAGGGGAAACATTCAGTACTTC. Amino acids: CASSQDRGNIQYF.